This is a list of T cell receptor beta chains from one sample in a study of cytomegalovirus exposure and HLA in healthy donors. Measured with immunoSEQ multiplex PCR; TCRdb has only the in-frame clones, and not every one. The sample shows about 100,000 clones, approximately 78% of them seen only once. The sequenced material came from PBMCs. The receptors stem from a woman aged 40 to 55 in good health and CMV-seronegative. Both conserved end residues are part of each CDR3. The order of the fields is clone size, V gene, J gene, D gene, CDR3 protein, CDR3 DNA. The D gene is left open where the match is weak. The size entry is marked missing in some rows and otherwise reads once, few, many or a size class.

.	TRBV11-1	TRBJ1-3	.	CASSSDAGAPGNTIYF	TGTGCCAGCAGCTCTGACGCGGGGGCTCCTGGAAACACCATATATTTT
.	TRBV7-2	TRBJ1-1	.	CASSFFWGAEAFF	TGTGCCAGCAGCTTCTTCTGGGGGGCTGAAGCTTTCTTT
.	TRBV10-3	TRBJ1-5	.	CAIGGQINQPQHF	TGTGCCATCGGTGGACAGATCAATCAGCCCCAGCATTTT
.	TRBV7-9	TRBJ1-5	.	CSSSLGAQPQHF	TGTTCCAGCAGCTTAGGCGCGCAGCCCCAGCATTTT
.	TRBV27	TRBJ2-7	.	CASSYLASGDSSYEQYF	TGTGCTAGCAGTTACTTAGCAAGCGGAGATAGCTCCTACGAGCAGTACTTC
.	TRBV27	TRBJ2-7	TRBD1	CASKLRDREAYEQYF	TGTGCCAGCAAGTTACGGGACAGGGAAGCCTACGAGCAGTACTTC
.	TRBV9	TRBJ1-3	.	CASSDSSRGNTIYF	TGTGCCAGCAGCGATTCCTCGCGGGGAAACACCATATATTTT
.	TRBV9	TRBJ2-5	TRBD2	CASSVSPLLAGQETQYF	TGTGCCAGCAGCGTATCGCCCCTACTAGCGGGACAAGAGACCCAGTACTTC
few	TRBV25-1	TRBJ1-3	.	CASSEYRGGNTIYF	TGTGCCAGCAGTGAATATAGGGGAGGAAACACCATATATTTT
.	TRBV18	TRBJ2-1	TRBD1	CASSQLQGNEQFF	TGTGCCAGCTCACAGTTACAGGGGAATGAGCAGTTCTTC
.	TRBV7-3	TRBJ2-1	TRBD1	CASSLGTGVSYNEQFF	TGTGCCAGCAGCTTGGGGACAGGGGTCTCCTACAATGAGCAGTTCTTC
.	TRBV9	TRBJ2-5	.	CASSVDGDQETQYF	TGTGCCAGCAGCGTAGATGGAGACCAAGAGACCCAGTACTTC
.	TRBV7-9	TRBJ1-2	TRBD1	CASSLGDSFLYGYTF	TGTGCCAGCAGCTTAGGGGACAGCTTCCTTTATGGCTACACCTTC
.	TRBV5-6	TRBJ1-3	TRBD1	CASTINTGVSNTIYF	TGTGCCAGCACCATTAACACAGGGGTATCGAACACCATATATTTT
few	TRBV30	TRBJ1-6	.	CAWSVPGRGPFPLHF	TGTGCCTGGAGTGTACCAGGGAGGGGACCATTCCCCCTCCACTTT
.	TRBV9	TRBJ2-1	.	CASSVMGQSSYNEQFF	TGTGCCAGCAGCGTCATGGGCCAGTCCTCTTACAATGAGCAGTTCTTC
.	TRBV15	TRBJ1-4	TRBD1	CATSRGQLNEKLFF	TGTGCCACCAGCAGGGGACAGCTTAATGAAAAACTGTTTTTT
.	TRBV7-2	TRBJ2-7	.	CASSPIGRIGHPGYEQYF	TGTGCCAGCAGCCCAATAGGGCGAATAGGACACCCGGGCTACGAGCAGTACTTC
.	TRBV6-5	TRBJ2-7	.	CASRGGGGYEQYF	TGTGCCAGCAGAGGAGGGGGCGGCTACGAGCAGTACTTC
.	TRBV28	TRBJ1-5	.	CASSLTRFGQPQHF	TGTGCCAGCAGTTTAACGAGATTCGGTCAGCCCCAGCATTTT
few	TRBV18	TRBJ2-3	.	CASSSLSTDTQYF	TGTGCCAGCTCAAGCCTCTCGACAGATACGCAGTATTTT
.	TRBV7-9	TRBJ2-7	.	CASSFAGTYEQYF	TGTGCCAGCAGCTTTGCGGGGACCTACGAGCAGTACTTC
.	TRBV19	TRBJ2-1	TRBD2	CASATLAGVSNEQFF	TGTGCCAGTGCGACCCTAGCGGGAGTTTCAAATGAGCAGTTCTTC
.	TRBV11-2	TRBJ2-7	TRBD2	CASSAGTSGTYEQYF	TGTGCCAGCAGCGCCGGGACTAGCGGAACCTACGAGCAGTACTTC
.	TRBV10-3	TRBJ2-1	.	CAISEDAPRDEQFF	TGTGCCATCAGTGAGGATGCCCCGAGGGATGAGCAGTTCTTC
.	TRBV7-8	TRBJ1-1	.	CASSYTLNTEAFF	TGTGCCAGCAGCTACACATTGAACACTGAAGCTTTCTTT
once	TRBV2	TRBJ2-7	.	CASSDWGGEQYF	TGTGCCAGCAGTGATTGGGGAGGCGAGCAGTACTTC
.	TRBV28	TRBJ2-3	.	CASRLILMADTQYF	TGTGCCAGCAGACTTATTCTTATGGCAGATACGCAGTATTTT
.	TRBV7-9	TRBJ1-1	.	CASSFLEPGAAFF	TGTGCCAGCAGCTTTTTGGAGCCAGGGGCAGCTTTCTTT
.	TRBV9	TRBJ2-1	TRBD2	CASSALGTSHNEQFF	TGTGCCAGCAGCGCCCTTGGGACTAGCCACAATGAGCAGTTCTTC
.	TRBV28	TRBJ1-5	.	CASTLQTQFQPQHF	TGTGCCAGCACCCTTCAAACACAGTTCCAGCCCCAGCATTTT
once	TRBV7-9	TRBJ2-1	.	CASSSTARASSYNEQFF	TGTGCCAGCAGCTCGACGGCCAGGGCCTCATCCTACAATGAGCAGTTCTTC
.	TRBV7-2	TRBJ2-6	.	CASSPMGGANVLTF	TGTGCCAGCAGCCCTATGGGCGGGGCCAACGTCCTGACTTTC
once	TRBV28	TRBJ1-1	.	CASMRTPPAFF	TGTGCCAGCATGAGGACACCCCCCGCTTTCTTT
.	TRBV30	TRBJ1-3	.	CAWSVRRGAGNTIYF	TGTGCCTGGAGTGTACGGCGGGGGGCTGGAAACACCATATATTTT
.	TRBV5-1	TRBJ1-2	.	CASSLEAGAAAYGYTF	TGCGCCAGCAGCTTGGAGGCAGGGGCGGCGGCCTATGGCTACACCTTC
.	TRBV9	TRBJ2-2	TRBD2	CASSAGTSPGELFF	TGTGCCAGCAGCGCCGGGACTAGCCCCGGGGAGCTGTTTTTT
.	TRBV27	TRBJ2-5	.	CASSLYYGETQYF	TGTGCCAGCAGTTTATACTATGGGGAGACCCAGTACTTC
.	TRBV2	TRBJ2-7	TRBD1	CATTGTDAYEQYF	TGTGCCACCACCGGGACAGACGCCTACGAGCAGTACTTC
.	TRBV5-8	TRBJ1-1	.	CASVNFVGVECGAFF	TGTGCCAGCGTAAATTTTGTGGGTGTTGAATGCGGAGCTTTCTTT
few	TRBV27	TRBJ2-7	.	CASSPGIPREQYF	TGTGCCAGCAGTCCGGGTATTCCGCGGGAGCAGTACTTC
.	TRBV7-9	TRBJ1-2	.	CASIGGALGVYGYTF	TGTGCCAGCATTGGGGGGGCCCTTGGGGTCTATGGCTACACCTTC
.	TRBV5-4	TRBJ2-1	.	CASSRLGGNEQFF	TGTGCCAGCAGCCGTTTAGGAGGGAATGAGCAGTTCTTC
.	TRBV2	TRBJ1-5	.	CASSEVLFNQPQHF	TGTGCCAGCAGTGAAGTCTTATTCAATCAGCCCCAGCATTTT
.	TRBV19	TRBJ1-2	TRBD1	CASSKTGRTVYGYTF	TGTGCCAGTAGTAAGACAGGGAGGACCGTCTATGGCTACACCTTC
once	TRBV15	TRBJ2-7	TRBD1	CATSDRGLSYEQYF	TGTGCCACCTCGGACAGGGGGCTCTCCTACGAGCAGTACTTC
once	TRBV10-3	TRBJ2-7	.	CAIREGRNEQYF	TGTGCCATCAGGGAAGGGAGAAACGAGCAGTACTTC
.	TRBV27	TRBJ2-1	.	CASSPLSSAHEQFF	TGTGCCAGCAGTCCGCTTAGTTCCGCCCATGAGCAGTTCTTC
.	TRBV21-1	TRBJ1-1	.	CASREMVPTGRVQHSEAFF	TGTGCCAGCCGGGAAATGGTTCCGACAGGTAGGGTCCAACACTCTGAAGCTTTCTTT